This T cell receptor beta chain comes out of a study of T cell changes during pregnancy in multiple sclerosis. The CDR3 covers 16 residues. The germline gives CDR1 MNHEY, CDR2 SMNVEV (reference sequence). In the case of this clone: The junction departs from germline at one end; a sequencing error may be responsible.

Measured with immunoSEQ multiplex PCR; TCRdb has only the in-frame clones, and not every one. This sample yields about 36,000 clones, of which about 89% are seen a single time; around 11% belongs to the top ten. This specimen consisted of CD8+ T cells from peripheral blood mononuclear cells, obtained in the third trimester of pregnancy. The TCR comes from a female donor with multiple sclerosis, enrolled in a pregnancy study. The chain couples TRBV27 to TRBJ2-5; 9 bases are a match to TRBD1. The CDR3 DNA is TGTGCCACCAGTTTGGTGGGACAGGGTAGTGGAGAGACCCAGTACTTC. This translates into CATSLVGQGSGETQYF.